This is a list of T cell receptor beta chains from one sample in a study of neurological immune-mediated disorders. In TCRdb, the 5' RACE reads were re-called with MiXCR into one record per CDR3 protein. This sample carries about 28,000 distinct CDR3 sequences, about 6.2% of them seen once, and the ten largest clones take approximately 8.9%. The sequenced material came from PBMCs. The source is a woman aged 50 to 60 in good health. The conserved cysteine and the conserved F or W are not part of the CDR3 here.

J gene: TRBJ2-1
V gene: TRBV7-2
CDR3 protein: ASSLGSRGNEQF

J gene: TRBJ2-1
V gene: TRBV5-1
CDR3 protein: ASRIGGSGKGNEQF

J gene: TRBJ1-2
V gene: TRBV3-1
CDR3 protein: ASSWDGDFYGYT

J gene: TRBJ2-3
V gene: TRBV20-1
CDR3 protein: SAIVGGPMDTQY

J gene: TRBJ2-7
V gene: TRBV5-1
CDR3 protein: ASSLGGETYEQY

J gene: TRBJ1-5
V gene: TRBV6-6
CDR3 protein: ASSLDRGPNQPQH

J gene: TRBJ1-3
V gene: TRBV7-7
CDR3 protein: ASSSSTGNTIY

J gene: TRBJ1-2
V gene: TRBV7-2
CDR3 protein: ASRRGGSAYGYT

J gene: TRBJ2-3
V gene: TRBV12-3/TRBV12-4
CDR3 protein: ASSLGGTVTDTQY

J gene: TRBJ1-1
V gene: TRBV5-6
CDR3 protein: ASSLMLSSGNTEAF

J gene: TRBJ1-5
V gene: TRBV19
CDR3 protein: ASRTPGQGYGQPQH

J gene: TRBJ2-4
V gene: TRBV20-1
CDR3 protein: SAAWTGGPAKNIQY

J gene: TRBJ2-1
V gene: TRBV7-2
CDR3 protein: ASSSDLFIF

J gene: TRBJ1-1
V gene: TRBV29-1
CDR3 protein: VEAGQTEAF

J gene: TRBJ1-1
V gene: TRBV20-1
CDR3 protein: SARPLNTEAF

J gene: TRBJ2-7
V gene: TRBV5-1
CDR3 protein: ASSLTGQGGIYEQY

J gene: TRBJ1-1
V gene: TRBV4-2
CDR3 protein: ASSQEDGGNTEAF

J gene: TRBJ2-6
V gene: TRBV7-3
CDR3 protein: ASSPTRAGANVLT

J gene: TRBJ1-1
V gene: TRBV20-1
CDR3 protein: SASAARNTEAF

J gene: TRBJ2-1
V gene: TRBV20-1
CDR3 protein: SASGGHNEQF

J gene: TRBJ2-1
V gene: TRBV6-1
CDR3 protein: ASSDRTTQEQF

J gene: TRBJ2-2
V gene: TRBV7-3
CDR3 protein: ASSPRDGWSGELF

J gene: TRBJ1-3
V gene: TRBV20-1
CDR3 protein: SARRGGGQVGNTIY

J gene: TRBJ2-3
V gene: TRBV20-1
CDR3 protein: SAPWGLASSTDTQY

J gene: TRBJ1-3
V gene: TRBV7-2
CDR3 protein: ASSLERVKKTIY

J gene: TRBJ2-1
V gene: TRBV7-2
CDR3 protein: ASSLQGEFHEQF

J gene: TRBJ2-1
V gene: TRBV6-6
CDR3 protein: ASSPLYNEQF

J gene: TRBJ2-7
V gene: TRBV20-1
CDR3 protein: SDVDRVRTYEQY

J gene: TRBJ2-1
V gene: TRBV7-6
CDR3 protein: ASSLELAGASSEQF

J gene: TRBJ2-1
V gene: TRBV10-3
CDR3 protein: AISPRLAGDNEQF